The 21 T cell receptor beta chains given below trace back to one sample, sequenced in a study of cytomegalovirus exposure and HLA in healthy donors. The PCR contained 60 Vbeta and 13 Jbeta primers. Repertoires were generated with immunoSEQ multiplex PCR, while TCRdb's copy carries only in-frame clones and drops some. The table has under 60,000 clones, just under 85% seen once. Sequenced input: PBMCs. The source is a man between 45 and 60 years old in good health and CMV-seronegative.

The chain carries TRBV29-1 and TRBJ2-1; the D gene is possibly TRBD1 (5 bases). The CDR3 consists of 11 residues. The ends were cut back, 5 bases at V and 8 bases at J, with 10 bases in the middle. Germline CDR1 reads SQVTM; CDR2 reads ANQGSEA. CDR3 loop: CSVWGSYEQFF. CDR3 in DNA: TGCAGCGTTTGGGGCTCGTATGAGCAGTTCTTC.

This rearrangement joins TRBV5-4 to TRBJ2-7; D is unresolved. Trimming shortened V by 0 bases and J by 3 bases, and 7 bases separated the two germline ends. The CDR3 has 13 residues. In germline, CDR1 is SGHNT, CDR2 YYREEE (reference sequence). Written as DNA, the CDR3 is TGTGCCAGCAGCTTGGGGCAGTACTACGAGCAGTACTTC. Translating gives CASSLGQYYEQYF.

The V gene is TRBV25-1, the J gene TRBJ1-3, with unresolved D. The CDR3 is 12 residues long. CDR1 is MGHDK, CDR2 SYGVNS, per germline. V lost 8 bases and J lost 0, with 5 bases in between. This chain's CDR3 is CASQVSGNTIYF. The DNA of the CDR3 is TGTGCCAGCCAGGTCTCTGGAAACACCATATATTTT. The full variable domain, completed using reference TRBV25-1 and TRBJ1-3, is EADIYQTPRYLVIGTGKKITLECSQTMGHDKMYWYQQDPGMELHLIHYSYGVNSTEKGDLSSESTVSRIRTEHFPLTLESARPSHTSQYLCASQVSGNTIYFGEGSWLTVV.

V usage is TRBV5-8 and J usage is TRBJ2-3, with 7 positions matching TRBD1. After removal of 0 bases from V and 6 bases from J, the junction contained 7 bases not matched to a gene. CDR3 length: 15 residues. Per the germline V gene, CDR1 is SGHTS and CDR2 is YDEGEE. As DNA, the CDR3 is TGTGCCAGCAGCTTGGCAGGGGGATTAGTTGATACGCAGTATTTT. It encodes CASSLAGGLVDTQYF.

This chain connects TRBV5-1 to TRBJ1-6, with D unclear. Germline V lookup: CDR1 SGHRS, CDR2 YFSETQ. V was clipped by 7 bases and J by 7 bases, with 15 bases between them. The CDR3 totals 14 residues. The CDR3 DNA is TGCGCCAGCTCTGCCGAGGGAGCCAATTCACCCCTCCACTTT. The encoded protein is CASSAEGANSPLHF.

The J gene is TRBJ2-2, the V gene TRBV7-7; D is possibly TRBD1 (5 bases). Between the trimmed V and J ends, which lost 3 bases and 0 bases, there was a span of 8 bases. Germline assignment: CDR1 SSHAT and CDR2 FNYEAQ (reference sequence). The CDR3 has 15 amino acids. CDR3 sequence: CASSFGAPNTGELFF. The CDR3 region has the DNA TGTGCCAGCAGCTTTGGGGCGCCGAACACCGGGGAGCTGTTTTTT.

The CDR3 DNA reads as TGTGCCAGTAGTACTTCGACAGGGTCTGGAAACACCATATATTTT. Its protein product is CASSTSTGSGNTIYF. The chain carries TRBV19 and TRBJ1-3, with 7 bases that match TRBD1. Germline V CDR1 and CDR2: LNHDA, SQIVND (reference sequence). The CDR3 length is 15 residues. With 4 bases clipped from V and 1 base from J, the junction kept 4 bases outside the gene matches.

V and J are TRBV27 and TRBJ1-1; D not certain. The germline CDR1 and CDR2 sequences are MNHEY and SMNVEV (reference sequence). Trimming left V 4 bases short and J 11 bases short, with 14 bases between. This CDR3 is built from 12 residues. CDR3 amino acids: CASSSVRGTAFF. The CDR3 DNA reads as TGTGCCAGCAGTTCCGTTCGGGGTACGGCTTTCTTT.

The sample holds one count of this clone. The chain joins TRBV30 to TRBJ2-1, with TRBD1 matching 9 bases. V lost 5 bases, J lost 6 bases, and 11 bases stayed unmatched. Germline CDR1 is GTSNPN and CDR2 is SVGIG (reference sequence). The CDR3 sequence is 15 residues long. The CDR3, as DNA: TGTGCCTGGGGTCTGGGGACAGGGTTGAGCAATGAGCAGTTCTTC. Amino acids: CAWGLGTGLSNEQFF.

J is TRBJ1-4 and V is TRBV2, with 7 bases lining up with TRBD1. Trimming took 4 bases from V and 0 from J; bases not matched to a gene: 2. This CDR3 contains 15 residues. CDR1 and CDR2 (germline): SNHLY, FYNNEI. CDR3 amino acids: CASSGQGATNEKLFF. CDR3 sequence (DNA): TGTGCCAGCAGTGGACAGGGTGCAACTAATGAAAAACTGTTTTTT.

The chain employs TRBV7-2 and TRBJ2-1, with 7 bases identical to TRBD2. Germline V gives CDR1 SGHTA, CDR2 FQGNSA. CDR3 length: 14 amino acids. With 5 bases clipped from V and 9 bases from J, the junction kept 10 bases outside the gene matches. In DNA, the CDR3 is TGTGCCAGCAGCCCCGGGGTAGCGGGCTTTGAGCAGTTCTTC. Amino acid sequence: CASSPGVAGFEQFF.

As regards this clone: This sample also contains other DNA sequences that code for the same CDR3. The chain employs TRBV18 and TRBJ2-7, with D tentatively TRBD2 (6 bases). Trimming shortened V by 2 bases and J by 0 bases, and 8 bases separated the two germline ends. Germline V lookup: CDR1 KGHSH, CDR2 LQKENI. The CDR3 totals 14 residues. The CDR3 loop is CASSPGGSSYEQYF. For the CDR3, the DNA is TGTGCCAGCTCACCAGGAGGGAGCTCCTACGAGCAGTACTTC.

V usage is TRBV2 and J usage is TRBJ2-5; 9 bases align to TRBD2. This CDR3 comprises 15 residues. Trimming took 3 bases from V and 1 from J; bases not matched to a gene: 3. Germline V lookup: CDR1 SNHLY, CDR2 FYNNEI. Here the CDR3 reads CASSEERGAQETQYF. The CDR3 DNA is TGTGCCAGCAGTGAGGAGCGGGGGGCCCAAGAGACCCAGTACTTC.

This sequence joins TRBV9 and TRBJ2-3, with 7 bases aligning to TRBD2. The CDR3 covers 15 residues. Germline CDR1 reads SGDLS; CDR2 reads YYNGEE. J gave up 3 bases and V 0 bases, and 4 bases lay outside the gene matches. The CDR3 reads CASSVGQGGTDTQYF. The CDR3 nucleotides are TGTGCCAGCAGCGTAGGTCAGGGAGGGACAGATACGCAGTATTTT.

In nucleotides, the CDR3 is TGTGCCAGCAGCGCGACAGGGGTCCACGAGCAGTACTTC. Its protein product is CASSATGVHEQYF. The J gene is TRBJ2-7, the V gene TRBV6-1, with 8 bases matching TRBD1. Trimming at V came to 6 bases and at J to 5 bases, leaving 6 bases not matched to a gene. Germline-derived CDR1 and CDR2 are MNHNS and SASEGT. The CDR3 loop spans 13 amino acids.

This rearrangement joins TRBV5-6 to TRBJ2-2; TRBD1 aligns across 7 bases. J gave up 5 bases and V 2 bases, and 9 bases lay outside the gene matches. Germline V lookup: CDR1 SGHDT, CDR2 YYEEEE. The CDR3 consists of 16 residues. Here the CDR3 reads CASSFSRQGLTGELFF. CDR3 bases: TGTGCCAGCAGCTTCTCACGACAGGGTTTAACCGGGGAGCTGTTTTTT.

The rearrangement links TRBV14 to TRBJ2-3, with 10 bases matching TRBD2. This CDR3 spans 18 amino acids. Trimming removed 0 bases from V and 6 bases from J; junction bases left unmatched: 12. CDR1 is SGHDN, CDR2 FVKESK, per germline. The CDR3 spells CASSQELFTSGVADTQYF. The CDR3 DNA sequence: TGTGCCAGCAGCCAAGAATTATTTACTAGCGGGGTGGCGGATACGCAGTATTTT.

The rearrangement joins TRBV2 to TRBJ2-3, with 9 bases identical to TRBD2. This CDR3 comprises 15 residues. The J segment lost 5 bases and the V segment lost 5 bases, leaving 8 bases of the junction unmatched. CDR1 is SNHLY and CDR2 is FYNNEI in the germline V gene. The CDR3 nucleotides are TGTGCCAGCAGTATGAGCGGGGGGCCGGAAGATACGCAGTATTTT. Its translation is CASSMSGGPEDTQYF.

Only one count was recorded for this clone. The chain carries TRBV27 and TRBJ2-1; D is undetermined. CDR1 is MNHEY and CDR2 is SMNVEV in the germline V gene (reference sequence). The CDR3 loop spans 11 amino acids. Trimming left V 5 bases short and J 8 bases short, with 7 bases between. CDR3 DNA sequence: TGTGCCAGCAGTACCACTTATGAGCAGTTCTTC. Amino acid sequence: CASSTTYEQFF.

This rearrangement joins TRBV4-2 to TRBJ2-3, with D tentatively TRBD1 (6 bases). V lost 2 bases, J lost 6 bases, and 21 bases lay in between. This CDR3 region has 17 residues. Germline loops: CDR1 LGHNA, CDR2 YNFKEQ. The CDR3 loop is CASSQQGRGSLRDTQYF. The DNA for the CDR3 is TGTGCCAGCAGCCAACAGGGAAGGGGGTCCCTTCGGGATACGCAGTATTTT.

The chain links TRBV6-1 to TRBJ1-4; D unresolved. Germline assignment: CDR1 MNHNS and CDR2 SASEGT. V lost 2 bases and J 8 bases, leaving 12 bases between the germline ends. The CDR3 consists of 14 residues. The DNA of the CDR3 is TGTGCCAGCAGTGAAACCCCGGCGGGCGAAAAACTGTTTTTT. Its protein is CASSETPAGEKLFF.